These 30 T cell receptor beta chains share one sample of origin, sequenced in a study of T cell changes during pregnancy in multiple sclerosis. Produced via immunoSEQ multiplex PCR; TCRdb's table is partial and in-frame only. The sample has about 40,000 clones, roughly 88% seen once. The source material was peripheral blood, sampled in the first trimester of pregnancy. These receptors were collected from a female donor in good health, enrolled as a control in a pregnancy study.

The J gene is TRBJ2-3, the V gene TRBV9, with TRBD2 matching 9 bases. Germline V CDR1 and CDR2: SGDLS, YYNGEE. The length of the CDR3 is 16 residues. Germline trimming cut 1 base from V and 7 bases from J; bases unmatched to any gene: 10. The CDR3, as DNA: TGTGCCAGCAGCGTATTGGCGCGGGAGGGCCCGAATACGCAGTATTTT. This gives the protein CASSVLAREGPNTQYF.

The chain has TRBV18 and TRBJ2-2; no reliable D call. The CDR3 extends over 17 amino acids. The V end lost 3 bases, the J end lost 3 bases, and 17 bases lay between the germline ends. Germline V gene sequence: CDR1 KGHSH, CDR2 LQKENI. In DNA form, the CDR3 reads TGTGCCAGCTCACCTCTCTTGGCAGGAACCCACACCGGGGAGCTGTTTTTT. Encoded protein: CASSPLLAGTHTGELFF.

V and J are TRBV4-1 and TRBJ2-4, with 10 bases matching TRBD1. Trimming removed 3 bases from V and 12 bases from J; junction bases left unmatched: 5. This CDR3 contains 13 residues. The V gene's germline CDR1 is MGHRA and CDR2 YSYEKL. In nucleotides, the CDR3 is TGCGCCAGCAGCCAGACCGGGACAGGGGCTCAGTACTTC. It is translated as CASSQTGTGAQYF.

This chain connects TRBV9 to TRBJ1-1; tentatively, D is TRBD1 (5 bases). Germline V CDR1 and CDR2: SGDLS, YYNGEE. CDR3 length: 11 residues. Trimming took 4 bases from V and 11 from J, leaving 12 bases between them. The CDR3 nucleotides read TGTGCCAGCAGCCCATTGGGGGGGGCTTTCTTT. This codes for CASSPLGGAFF.

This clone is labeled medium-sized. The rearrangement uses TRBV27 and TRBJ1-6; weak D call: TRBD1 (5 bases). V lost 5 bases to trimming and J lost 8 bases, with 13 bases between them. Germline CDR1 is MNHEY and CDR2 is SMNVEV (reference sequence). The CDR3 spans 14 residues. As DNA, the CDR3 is TGTGCCAGCAGTCCTTGGGGGGAGGATTCACCCCTCCACTTT. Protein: CASSPWGEDSPLHF.

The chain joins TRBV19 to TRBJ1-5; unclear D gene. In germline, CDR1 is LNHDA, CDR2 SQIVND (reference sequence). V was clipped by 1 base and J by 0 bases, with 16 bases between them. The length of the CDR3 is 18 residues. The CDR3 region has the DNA TGTGCCAGTAGTATAGGACTGAAGCTTACAACTAGCAATCAGCCCCAGCATTTT. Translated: CASSIGLKLTTSNQPQHF.

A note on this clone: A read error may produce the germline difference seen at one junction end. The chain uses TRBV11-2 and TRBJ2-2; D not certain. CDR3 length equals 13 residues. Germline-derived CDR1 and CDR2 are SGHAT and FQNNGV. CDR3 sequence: CASNLQMTGELFF. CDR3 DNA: TGTGCCAGCAACTTACAGATGACCGGGGAGCTGTTTTTT.

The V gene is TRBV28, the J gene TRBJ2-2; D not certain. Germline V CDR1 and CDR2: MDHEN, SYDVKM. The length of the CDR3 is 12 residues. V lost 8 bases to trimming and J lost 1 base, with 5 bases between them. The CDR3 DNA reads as TGTGCCAGCCCGGGGAACACCGGGGAGCTGTTTTTT. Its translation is CASPGNTGELFF.

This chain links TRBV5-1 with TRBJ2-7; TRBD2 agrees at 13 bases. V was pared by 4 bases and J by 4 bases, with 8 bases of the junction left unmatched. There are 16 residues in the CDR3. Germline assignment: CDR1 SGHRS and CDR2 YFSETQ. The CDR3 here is CASSPGLAGQSYEQYF. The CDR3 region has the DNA TGCGCCAGCAGCCCGGGACTAGCGGGACAATCTTACGAGCAGTACTTC. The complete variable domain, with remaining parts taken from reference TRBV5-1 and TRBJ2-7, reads KAGVTQTPRYLIKTRGQQVTLSCSPISGHRSVSWYQQTPGQGLQFLFEYFSETQRNKGNFPGRFSGRQFSNSRSEMNVSTLELGDSALYLCASSPGLAGQSYEQYFGPGTRLTVT.

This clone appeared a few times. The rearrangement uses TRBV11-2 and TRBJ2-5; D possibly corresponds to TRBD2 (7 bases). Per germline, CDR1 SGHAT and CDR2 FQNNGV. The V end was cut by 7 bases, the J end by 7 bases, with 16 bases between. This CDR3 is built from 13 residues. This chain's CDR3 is CASTRGAVGTQYF. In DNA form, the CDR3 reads TGTGCCAGCACCCGGGGGGCGGTGGGGACCCAGTACTTC. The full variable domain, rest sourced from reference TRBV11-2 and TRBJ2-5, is EAGVAQSPRYKIIEKRQSVAFWCNPISGHATLYWYQQILGQGPKLLIQFQNNGVVDDSQLPKDRFSAERLKGVDSTLKIQPAKLEDSAVYLCASTRGAVGTQYFGPGTRLLVL.

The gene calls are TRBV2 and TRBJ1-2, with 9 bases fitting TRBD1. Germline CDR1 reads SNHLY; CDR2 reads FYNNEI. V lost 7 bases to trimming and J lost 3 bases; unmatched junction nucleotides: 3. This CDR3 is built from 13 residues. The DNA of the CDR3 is TGTGCCAGCACCGGGGACAGGGACTATGGCTACACCTTC. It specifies CASTGDRDYGYTF.

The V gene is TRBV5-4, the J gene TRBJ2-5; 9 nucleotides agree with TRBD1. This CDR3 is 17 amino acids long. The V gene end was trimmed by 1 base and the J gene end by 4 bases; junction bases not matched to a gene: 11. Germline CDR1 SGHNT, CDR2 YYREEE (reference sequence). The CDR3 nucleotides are TGTGCCAGCAGCTTGAAAGTGGGACAGGGATTAGGAGAGACCCAGTACTTC. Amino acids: CASSLKVGQGLGETQYF.

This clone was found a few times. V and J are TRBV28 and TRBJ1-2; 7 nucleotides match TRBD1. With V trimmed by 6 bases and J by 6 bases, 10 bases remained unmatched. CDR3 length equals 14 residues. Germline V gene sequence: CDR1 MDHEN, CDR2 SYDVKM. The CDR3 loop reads CASRQTGTRNGYTF. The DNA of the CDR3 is TGTGCCAGCAGGCAGACAGGGACTAGAAATGGCTACACCTTC.

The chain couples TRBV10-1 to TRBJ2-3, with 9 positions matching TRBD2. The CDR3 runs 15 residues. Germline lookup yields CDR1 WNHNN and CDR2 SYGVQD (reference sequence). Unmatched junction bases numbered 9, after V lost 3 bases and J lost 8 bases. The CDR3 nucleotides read TGCGCCAGCAGTGAAGCGGGGGGAAGCCCTGGTACGCAGTATTTT. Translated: CASSEAGGSPGTQYF.

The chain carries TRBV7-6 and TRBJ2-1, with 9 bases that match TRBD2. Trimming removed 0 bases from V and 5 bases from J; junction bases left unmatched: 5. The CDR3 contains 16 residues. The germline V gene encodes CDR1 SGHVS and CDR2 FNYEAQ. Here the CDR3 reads CASSLAAGGTHNEQFF. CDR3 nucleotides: TGTGCCAGCAGCTTAGCGGCGGGGGGGACACACAATGAGCAGTTCTTC.

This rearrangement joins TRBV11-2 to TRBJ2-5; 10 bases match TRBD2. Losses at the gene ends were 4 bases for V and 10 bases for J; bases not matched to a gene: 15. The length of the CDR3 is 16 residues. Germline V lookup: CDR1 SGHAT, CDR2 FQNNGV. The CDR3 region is CASSSPGTSEIGDQYF. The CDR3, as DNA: TGTGCCAGCAGCTCCCCCGGGACTAGCGAGATCGGGGACCAGTACTTC.

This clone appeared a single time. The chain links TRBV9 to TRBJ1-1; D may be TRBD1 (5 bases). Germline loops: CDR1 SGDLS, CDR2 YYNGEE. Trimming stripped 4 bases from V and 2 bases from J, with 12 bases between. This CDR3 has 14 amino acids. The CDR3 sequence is CASSPDTFNTEAFF. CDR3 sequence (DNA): TGTGCCAGCAGCCCGGACACTTTCAACACTGAAGCTTTCTTT. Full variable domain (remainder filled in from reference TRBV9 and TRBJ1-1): DSGVTQTPKHLITATGQRVTLRCSPRSGDLSVYWYQQSLDQGLQFLIQYYNGEERAKGNILERFSAQQFPDLHSELNLSSLELGDSALYFCASSPDTFNTEAFFGQGTRLTVV.

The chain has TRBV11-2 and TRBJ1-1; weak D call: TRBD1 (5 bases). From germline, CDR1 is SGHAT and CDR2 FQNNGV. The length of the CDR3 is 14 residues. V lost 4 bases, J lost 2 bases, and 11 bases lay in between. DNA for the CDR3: TGTGCCAGCAGCTCTACGGGGACTAACACTGAAGCTTTCTTT. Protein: CASSSTGTNTEAFF.

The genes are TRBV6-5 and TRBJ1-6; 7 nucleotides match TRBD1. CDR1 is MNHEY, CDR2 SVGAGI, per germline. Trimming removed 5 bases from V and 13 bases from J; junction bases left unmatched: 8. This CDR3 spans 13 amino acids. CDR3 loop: CASSTVQGRPLHF. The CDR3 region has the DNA TGTGCCAGCAGTACCGTACAGGGGCGCCCCCTCCACTTT.

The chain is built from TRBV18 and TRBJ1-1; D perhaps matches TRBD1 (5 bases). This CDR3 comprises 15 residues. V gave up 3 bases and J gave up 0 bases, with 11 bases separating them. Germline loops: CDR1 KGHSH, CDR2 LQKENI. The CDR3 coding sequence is TGTGCCAGCTCACCGGCAAGGGGCCTGAACACTGAAGCTTTCTTT. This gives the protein CASSPARGLNTEAFF.

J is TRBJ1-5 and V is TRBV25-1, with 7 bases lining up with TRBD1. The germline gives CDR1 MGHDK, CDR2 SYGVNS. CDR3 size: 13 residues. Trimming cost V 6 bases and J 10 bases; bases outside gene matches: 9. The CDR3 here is CASSAGQPGPQHF. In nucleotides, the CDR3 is TGTGCCAGCAGCGCGGGACAGCCGGGACCCCAGCATTTT.

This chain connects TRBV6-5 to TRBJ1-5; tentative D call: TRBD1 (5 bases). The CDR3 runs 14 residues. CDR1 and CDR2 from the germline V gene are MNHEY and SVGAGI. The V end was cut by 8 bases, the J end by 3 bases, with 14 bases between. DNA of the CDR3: TGTGCCAGCGGTAACAGGCCCACCAATCAGCCCCAGCATTTT. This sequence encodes CASGNRPTNQPQHF.

This CDR3 reads CAISESTGGQIHEQFF. The CDR3 coding sequence is TGTGCCATCAGTGAGTCAACGGGGGGGCAGATCCATGAGCAGTTCTTC. The chain uses TRBV10-3 and TRBJ2-1, with TRBD2 identical over 8 bases. J gave up 8 bases and V 0 bases, and 9 bases lay outside the gene matches. The CDR3 has 16 amino acids. Germline V gene data show CDR1 as ENHRY and CDR2 as SYGVKD.

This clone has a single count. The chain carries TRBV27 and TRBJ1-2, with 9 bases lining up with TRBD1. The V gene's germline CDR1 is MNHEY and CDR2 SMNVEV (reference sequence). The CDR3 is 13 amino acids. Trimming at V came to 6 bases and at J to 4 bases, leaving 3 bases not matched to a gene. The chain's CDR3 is CASSPGQGYGYTF. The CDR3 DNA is TGTGCCAGCAGCCCGGGACAGGGCTATGGCTACACCTTC.

The CDR3 DNA reads TGTGCCAGCAGCTTAGCGGCAGGGGGGAGCACTGAAGCTTTCTTT. Encoded protein: CASSLAAGGSTEAFF. The V gene is TRBV7-8, the J gene TRBJ1-1, with 7 nucleotides matching TRBD1. The J segment lost 4 bases and the V segment lost 0 bases, leaving 5 bases of the junction unmatched. Germline V gives CDR1 SGHVS, CDR2 FQNEAQ. The CDR3 has 15 residues.

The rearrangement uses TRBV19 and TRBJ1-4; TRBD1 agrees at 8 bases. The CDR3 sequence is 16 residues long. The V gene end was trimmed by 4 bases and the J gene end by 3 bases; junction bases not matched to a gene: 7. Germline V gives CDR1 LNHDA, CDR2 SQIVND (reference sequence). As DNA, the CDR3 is TGTGCCAGTAGTAAAACAGGGGGGCAAGCTAATGAAAAACTGTTTTTT. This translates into CASSKTGGQANEKLFF.

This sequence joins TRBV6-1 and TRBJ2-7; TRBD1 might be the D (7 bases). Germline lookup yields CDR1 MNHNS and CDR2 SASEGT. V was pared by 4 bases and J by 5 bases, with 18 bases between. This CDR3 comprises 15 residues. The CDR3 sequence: CASSGGVKGADEQYF. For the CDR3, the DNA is TGTGCCAGCAGTGGGGGGGTTAAGGGGGCAGACGAGCAGTACTTC.

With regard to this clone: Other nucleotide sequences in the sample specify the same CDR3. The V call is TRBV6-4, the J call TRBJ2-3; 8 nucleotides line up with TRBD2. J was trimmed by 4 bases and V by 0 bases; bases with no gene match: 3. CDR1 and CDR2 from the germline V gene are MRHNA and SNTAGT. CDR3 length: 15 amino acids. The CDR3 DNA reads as TGTGCCAGCAGTGACTCTTCGGGAGGGCCAGATACGCAGTATTTT. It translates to CASSDSSGGPDTQYF.

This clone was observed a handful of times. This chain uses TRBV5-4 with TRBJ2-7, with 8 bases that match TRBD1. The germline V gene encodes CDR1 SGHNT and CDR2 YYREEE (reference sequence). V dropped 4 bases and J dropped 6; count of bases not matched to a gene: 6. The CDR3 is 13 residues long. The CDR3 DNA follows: TGTGCCAGCAGCCGGAACAGGGGGTTCGAGCAGTACTTC. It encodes CASSRNRGFEQYF.

CDR3 coding DNA: TGTGCCAGCAGTGACTTGACTGGAGTTGGCACTGAAGCTTTCTTT. Translating gives CASSDLTGVGTEAFF. The chain links TRBV25-1 to TRBJ1-1; the D is unclear. CDR3 size: 15 residues. The germline CDR1 and CDR2 sequences are MGHDK and SYGVNS. V gave up 3 bases and J gave up 4 bases, with 15 bases separating them. Filled out from reference TRBV25-1 and TRBJ1-1, the complete variable domain reads EADIYQTPRYLVIGTGKKITLECSQTMGHDKMYWYQQDPGMELHLIHYSYGVNSTEKGDLSSESTVSRIRTEHFPLTLESARPSHTSQYLCASSDLTGVGTEAFFGQGTRLTVV.